These 22 T cell receptor beta chains originate from one sample sequenced in a study of blood T cell repertoires in COVID-19 (TCRdb year 2020). The library relied on the immunoSEQ multiplex PCR assay. TCRdb's version of the immuneACCESS table is confined to in-frame rearrangements and falls short of the full clone set. An unresolved V gene accounts for under half of the shortfall where checked; the remainder is of unknown origin. This sample lists tens of thousands of clones; 60% to 85% were detected once. Jointly, the top ten make up 15% to 20% of the sample. Input material: peripheral blood. The receptors were sampled from a man in his thirties or forties with COVID-19, enrolled during active disease.

The genes are TRBV6-5 and TRBJ2-1; no definite D call. The V end lost 6 bases, the J end lost 5 bases, and 11 bases lay between the germline ends. The CDR3 is 13 amino acids. Looked up from germline, CDR1 is MNHEY and CDR2 is SVGAGI. The CDR3 reads CASSDEQHNEQFF. The CDR3 region has the DNA TGTGCCAGCAGCGATGAACAGCACAATGAGCAGTTCTTC.

The V gene is TRBV9, the J gene TRBJ1-6; the match to TRBD1 covers 8 bases. This CDR3 spans 16 amino acids. The V gene end was trimmed by 0 bases and the J gene end by 7 bases; junction bases not matched to a gene: 6. CDR1 SGDLS and CDR2 YYNGEE come from the germline V gene. As DNA, the CDR3 is TGTGCCAGCAGCGTAGCGGCAGGGGGCTTAAATTCACCCCTCCACTTT. This gives the protein CASSVAAGGLNSPLHF.

The chain combines TRBV7-2 with TRBJ1-2, with 9 bases lining up with TRBD1. The CDR3 contains 17 residues. V lost 1 base, J lost 2 bases, and 8 bases stayed unmatched. In germline, CDR1 is SGHTA, CDR2 FQGNSA. This CDR3 reads CASSLVRGDRVNYGYTF. The DNA for the CDR3 is TGTGCCAGCAGCTTAGTGAGAGGGGACAGGGTGAACTATGGCTACACCTTC. The full variable domain, rest sourced from reference TRBV7-2 and TRBJ1-2, is GAGVSQSPSNKVTEKGKDVELRCDPISGHTALYWYRQSLGQGLEFLIYFQGNSAPDKSGLPSDRFSAERTGGSVSTLTIQRTQQEDSAVYLCASSLVRGDRVNYGYTFGSGTRLTVV.

The chain links TRBV7-2 to TRBJ1-2; 7 nucleotides agree with TRBD1. The germline CDR1 and CDR2 sequences are SGHTA and FQGNSA. The CDR3 is made up of 16 amino acids. Trimming at V came to 4 bases and at J to 1 base, leaving 9 bases not matched to a gene. CDR3 sequence: CASSSSGTDINYGYTF. The CDR3 nucleotides are TGTGCCAGCAGCTCCTCCGGGACAGACATTAACTATGGCTACACCTTC.

The chain couples TRBV19 to TRBJ1-2; possible D gene TRBD1, 5 bases. The CDR3 spans 15 residues. The V end lost 6 bases, the J end lost 8 bases, and 22 bases lay between the germline ends. Germline lookup yields CDR1 LNHDA and CDR2 SQIVND (reference sequence). In DNA, the CDR3 is TGTGCCAGTAGCCCAACCTTGGAAGGGGTCGAGGGCTACACCTTC. Its translation: CASSPTLEGVEGYTF.

The CDR3 DNA reads as TGTGCCAGCTCTAACAGATTGGGGCTTAATGAAAAACTGTTTTTT. Encoded protein: CASSNRLGLNEKLFF. The genes are TRBV2 and TRBJ1-4; tentative D call: TRBD1 (5 bases). V was shortened by 8 bases and J by 4 bases, with 17 bases between the two germline ends. The CDR3 loop spans 15 amino acids. Germline CDR1 is SNHLY and CDR2 is FYNNEI.

Only one count was recorded for this clone. The rearrangement joins TRBV10-3 to TRBJ2-2; D perhaps matches TRBD2 (6 bases). The CDR3 is 15 amino acids. In germline, CDR1 is ENHRY, CDR2 SYGVKD. Trimming removed 2 bases from V and 1 base from J, with 8 bases in between. In DNA, the CDR3 is TGTGCCATCAGTGAGGTCGGGGGGAACACCGGGGAGCTGTTTTTT. Translated: CAISEVGGNTGELFF.

This clone was detected only a few times. The rearrangement joins TRBV10-3 to TRBJ2-3, with 9 bases lining up with TRBD1. The CDR3 loop spans 16 amino acids. V lost 0 bases to trimming and J lost 5 bases; unmatched junction nucleotides: 6. Per germline, CDR1 ENHRY and CDR2 SYGVKD. In nucleotides, the CDR3 is TGTGCCATCAGTGAGTCCCGGACAGGGGATCAAGATACGCAGTATTTT. Translating gives CAISESRTGDQDTQYF.

In its sample, this clone was seen once. The chain has TRBV28 and TRBJ2-7; 8 nucleotides agree with TRBD1. The CDR3 contains 14 residues. Germline CDR1 MDHEN, CDR2 SYDVKM. V lost 9 bases, J lost 0 bases, and 7 bases stayed unmatched. CDR3 in DNA: TGTGCCAGTACAGGACAGGGCATCTCCTACGAGCAGTACTTC. This sequence encodes CASTGQGISYEQYF.

V is TRBV19 and J is TRBJ2-6, with D tentatively TRBD1 (5 bases). Germline V gene sequence: CDR1 LNHDA, CDR2 SQIVND (reference sequence). The CDR3 contains 15 residues. V lost 8 bases and J 2 bases, leaving 13 bases between the germline ends. Here the CDR3 reads CASRQLMAGANVLTF. The DNA of the CDR3 is TGTGCCAGTCGACAGTTAATGGCTGGGGCCAACGTCCTGACTTTC.

Concerning this clone itself: Other DNA sequences of this sample code for an identical CDR3. V and J are TRBV28 and TRBJ2-7; the match to TRBD2 covers 12 bases. Per the germline V gene, CDR1 is MDHEN and CDR2 is SYDVKM. V was clipped by 6 bases and J by 2 bases; unmatched bases: 2. CDR3 length: 14 residues. The CDR3 bases are TGTGCCAGCAGCTCTAGCGGGAGGGCCTACGAGCAGTACTTC. Amino acid sequence: CASSSSGRAYEQYF.

The chain recombines TRBV30 with TRBJ1-5, with 7 bases fitting TRBD1. V shed 3 bases, J shed 5 bases, and the junction held 16 bases outside the gene matches. The CDR3 covers 17 residues. The germline V gene encodes CDR1 GTSNPN and CDR2 SVGIG (reference sequence). DNA for the CDR3: TGTGCCTGGAGCCCCGATAGAGGGGGCTCGGTGGATCAGCCCCAGCATTTT. It codes for CAWSPDRGGSVDQPQHF.

This clone has a handful of counts. The V call is TRBV4-1, the J call TRBJ1-2; D is perhaps TRBD1 (6 bases). V was clipped by 2 bases and J by 4 bases, with 8 bases between them. The CDR3 length is 13 residues. Germline-derived CDR1 and CDR2 are MGHRA and YSYEKL. The CDR3 spells CASSQLDSYGYTF. The CDR3 DNA reads TGCGCCAGCAGCCAACTGGACAGCTATGGCTACACCTTC.

This chain uses TRBV19 with TRBJ2-3; TRBD2 matches 7 bases. V dropped 5 bases and J dropped 6; count of bases not matched to a gene: 11. Looked up from germline, CDR1 is LNHDA and CDR2 is SQIVND (reference sequence). This CDR3 is built from 15 residues. The CDR3, as DNA: TGTGCCAGTAGTTCCGTTTCCGGGGAGGGGGATACGCAGTATTTT. This encodes CASSSVSGEGDTQYF.

The chain links TRBV4-2 to TRBJ2-1; 8 bases align to TRBD2. In germline, CDR1 is LGHNA, CDR2 YNFKEQ. The V segment lost 4 bases and the J segment 0 bases; nucleotides outside the gene matches: 8. The CDR3 is made up of 17 amino acids. CDR3 nucleotides: TGTGCCAGCAGCCTTACTGCGGGGGGTGACTCCTACAATGAGCAGTTCTTC. Its protein is CASSLTAGGDSYNEQFF.

On this clone: As the CDR3 is not closed by the conserved phenylalanine or tryptophan, this likely results from a read error. No DNA is shown, since the ends of the CDR3 on it are uncertain; the CDR3 is the one TCRdb lists. The J gene is TRBJ2-7, the V gene TRBV6-5; the table names TRBD1, a call not compared with the DNA. The CDR3 is made up of 10 amino acids, end residues included. Germline V gene lookup returns CDR1 MNHEY and CDR2 SVGAGI. The chain's CDR3 is CASSYGRVTY.

The chain is built from TRBV18 and TRBJ2-1, with TRBD2 matching 10 bases. The CDR3 is made up of 15 amino acids. The V and J ends lost 6 bases and 4 bases, in that order; junction bases with no gene match: 6. CDR1 and CDR2 (germline): KGHSH, LQKENI. DNA of the CDR3: TGTGCCAGCTCGTCAGCGGGAGGGCCGTACAATGAGCAGTTCTTC. This encodes CASSSAGGPYNEQFF.

The rearrangement uses TRBV3-1 (or the pseudogene TRBV3-2) and TRBJ2-5, with 7 bases fitting TRBD2. There are 15 residues in the CDR3. Germline V lookup: CDR1 LGHDT, CDR2 YNNKEL (reference sequence). V lost 6 bases and J lost 7; bases outside the gene matches: 14. The CDR3: CASSFVAGPQGTQYF. CDR3 sequence (DNA): TGTGCCAGCAGTTTTGTAGCGGGCCCCCAGGGGACCCAGTACTTC.

CDR3 DNA sequence: TGTGCCAGCAGCCCCCTGAGAGGGACTAGCGGCATCCATGAGCAGTTCTTC. Translated, it gives CASSPLRGTSGIHEQFF. This chain connects TRBV4-2 to TRBJ2-1; 11 bases are shared with TRBD2. Trimming cost V 4 bases and J 8 bases; bases outside gene matches: 13. The CDR3 totals 17 residues. Germline lookup yields CDR1 LGHNA and CDR2 YNFKEQ.

The chain has TRBV5-1 and TRBJ2-1; maybe TRBD2 (6 bases). CDR3 length: 15 residues. The germline gives CDR1 SGHRS, CDR2 YFSETQ. Trimming took 1 base from V and 4 from J, leaving 12 bases between them. The CDR3 spells CASSLSLASYNEQFF. CDR3 DNA: TGCGCCAGCAGCTTGTCCCTAGCGTCTTACAATGAGCAGTTCTTC.

The DNA of the CDR3 is TGTGCCAGCAGCCCCGGACTAGCGGAAGAGACCCAGTACTTC. As protein: CASSPGLAEETQYF. The rearrangement links TRBV9 to TRBJ2-5; 10 positions match TRBD2. The CDR3 covers 14 residues. Trimming removed 4 bases from V and 3 bases from J; junction bases left unmatched: 3. In germline, CDR1 is SGDLS, CDR2 YYNGEE.

This sequence joins TRBV11-3 and TRBJ2-2; D is unclear. Germline assignment: CDR1 SGHNT and CDR2 YENEEA. V lost 5 bases and J 2 bases, leaving 15 bases between the germline ends. CDR3 size: 16 residues. The CDR3: CASSAISRPNTGELFF. For the CDR3, the DNA is TGTGCCAGCAGCGCTATTAGCAGACCTAACACCGGGGAGCTGTTTTTT.